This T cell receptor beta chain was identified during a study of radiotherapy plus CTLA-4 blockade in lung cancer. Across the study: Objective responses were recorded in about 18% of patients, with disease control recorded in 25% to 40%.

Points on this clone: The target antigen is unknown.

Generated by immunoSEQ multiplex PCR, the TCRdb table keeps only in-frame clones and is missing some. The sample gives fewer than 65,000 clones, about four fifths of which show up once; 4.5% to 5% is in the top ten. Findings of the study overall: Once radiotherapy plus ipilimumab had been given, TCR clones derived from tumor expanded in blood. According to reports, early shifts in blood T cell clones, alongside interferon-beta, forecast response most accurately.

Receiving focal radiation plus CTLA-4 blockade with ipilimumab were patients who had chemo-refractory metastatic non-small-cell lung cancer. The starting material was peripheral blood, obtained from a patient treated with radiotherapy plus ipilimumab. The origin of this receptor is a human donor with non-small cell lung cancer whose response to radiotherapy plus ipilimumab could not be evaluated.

The CDR3 region has the DNA TGCGCCAGCAGAAAAGGACAGGGAATGGACGAGCAGTACTTC. As protein: CASRKGQGMDEQYF. The chain has TRBV4-1 and TRBJ2-7; 8 nucleotides agree with TRBD1. The CDR3 runs 14 residues. Trimming took 6 bases from V and 5 from J; bases not matched to a gene: 9. The V gene's germline CDR1 is MGHRA and CDR2 YSYEKL.